These 11 T cell receptor beta chains share one sample of origin, sequenced in a study of siplizumab effects on memory and regulatory T cells. Method: immunoSEQ multiplex PCR; TCRdb's copy keeps in-frame clones and lacks some. This sample carries tens of thousands of clones, around 78% of them seen once, and the ten largest clones take approximately 3.8%. Material for sequencing was memory CD4+ T cells sorted from blood. The receptor set was obtained from a human donor in good health.

The chain links TRBV29-1 to TRBJ2-5; 7 positions agree with TRBD2. Germline assignment: CDR1 SQVTM and CDR2 ANQGSEA. The CDR3 sequence is 13 residues long. Trimming cost V 6 bases and J 7 bases; bases outside gene matches: 11. The CDR3 DNA reads TGCAGCGTGGGCGCGGGGAGGGACGGGACCCAGTACTTC. Residues: CSVGAGRDGTQYF.

This chain joins TRBV6-6 and TRBJ1-1, with D uncertain. Germline CDR1 MNHNY, CDR2 SVGAGI (reference sequence). The V gene lost 5 bases and the J gene lost 1 base, with 14 bases spanning the gap. The CDR3 spans 15 residues. CDR3 sequence reads: CASSRTRAPNTEAFF. The CDR3 DNA reads TGTGCCAGCAGTCGGACCCGGGCCCCGAACACTGAAGCTTTCTTT.

CDR3 in DNA: TGTGCCAGCAGCTCCGGGACACCGAACACTGAAGCTTTCTTT. Its translation is CASSSGTPNTEAFF. This chain links TRBV11-2 with TRBJ1-1; tentative D call: TRBD1 (6 bases). The germline gives CDR1 SGHAT, CDR2 FQNNGV. CDR3 length: 14 residues. V was shortened by 4 bases and J by 1 base, with 10 bases between the two germline ends. The full variable domain, completed using reference TRBV11-2 and TRBJ1-1, is EAGVAQSPRYKIIEKRQSVAFWCNPISGHATLYWYQQILGQGPKLLIQFQNNGVVDDSQLPKDRFSAERLKGVDSTLKIQPAKLEDSAVYLCASSSGTPNTEAFFGQGTRLTVV.

The rearrangement joins TRBV29-1 to TRBJ1-4, with TRBD1 as a possible D gene (5 bases). CDR3 size: 15 residues. V dropped 1 base and J dropped 8 bases, with 17 bases sitting between them. CDR1 is SQVTM and CDR2 is ANQGSEA in the germline V gene. This CDR3 reads CSVEGGSGREEKLFF. CDR3 DNA sequence: TGCAGCGTTGAAGGGGGTTCGGGCAGGGAGGAAAAACTGTTTTTT.

The chain employs TRBV27 and TRBJ2-5; TRBD2 matches 7 bases. This CDR3 contains 16 residues. The germline CDR1 and CDR2 sequences are MNHEY and SMNVEV (reference sequence). J gave up 5 bases and V 2 bases, and 11 bases lay outside the gene matches. DNA of the CDR3: TGTGCCAGCAGTTTAATCCCGGGACGGCGGGGGGAGACCCAGTACTTC. It specifies CASSLIPGRRGETQYF.

The chain employs TRBV6-5 and TRBJ1-2; no reliable D call. Germline CDR1 is MNHEY and CDR2 is SVGAGI. The ends were cut back, 2 bases at V and 4 bases at J, with 5 bases in the middle. The CDR3 is 12 residues long. This CDR3 is CASSYGAYGYTF. CDR3 in DNA: TGTGCCAGCAGTTACGGCGCCTATGGCTACACCTTC.

The chain employs TRBV5-1 and TRBJ2-1, with no clear D. This CDR3 contains 17 residues. Germline CDR1 and CDR2: SGHRS and YFSETQ. Deletions cut 0 bases from V and 8 bases from J, with 21 bases between. The CDR3 nucleotides read TGCGCCAGCAGCTTGGAAGGCAGGACCGGATACATCGATGAGCAGTTCTTC. Amino acid sequence: CASSLEGRTGYIDEQFF.

As for this clone: This specimen includes other DNA sequences encoding the same CDR3. The chain joins TRBV7-9 to TRBJ2-3; TRBD2 matches at 7 bases. CDR3 size: 14 residues. CDR1 and CDR2 (germline): SEHNR, FQNEAQ (reference sequence). The junction had 4 bases not matched to a gene; V was cut back by 1 base and J by 6 bases. CDR3 loop: CASSLGGSGDTQYF. The DNA of the CDR3 is TGTGCCAGCAGCTTAGGCGGGAGTGGGGATACGCAGTATTTT. The entire variable domain, with the rest obtained from reference TRBV7-9 and TRBJ2-3, is as follows: DTGVSQNPRHKITKRGQNVTFRCDPISEHNRLYWYRQTLGQGPEFLTYFQNEAQLEKSRLLSDRFSAERPKGSFSTLEIQRTEQGDSAMYLCASSLGGSGDTQYFGPGTRLTVL.

The chain combines TRBV6-4 with TRBJ2-3, with D hard to call. This CDR3 has 15 residues. Germline CDR1 MRHNA, CDR2 SNTAGT. V was cut by 3 bases and J by 1 base, with 11 bases left in between. The CDR3: CASSENGIGTDTQYF. CDR3 coding DNA: TGTGCCAGCAGTGAAAACGGAATAGGCACAGATACGCAGTATTTT.

This chain connects TRBV6-5 to TRBJ1-2, with D possibly matching TRBD1 (6 bases). The germline V gene has CDR1 MNHEY and CDR2 SVGAGI. The CDR3 is 15 amino acids. V shed 4 bases and J shed 3 bases, with 15 bases lying between them. CDR3 amino acids: CASSSTGGSDYGYTF. The CDR3 bases are TGTGCCAGCAGTTCCACGGGGGGCAGCGACTATGGCTACACCTTC.

The J gene is TRBJ1-2, the V gene TRBV2; weak D call: TRBD1 (6 bases). Trimming took off 8 bases at V and 2 bases at J, with 15 bases between the two ends. Germline CDR1 is SNHLY and CDR2 is FYNNEI. CDR3 size: 14 residues. CDR3 coding DNA: TGTGCCAGCCTTAGGGACAATGGGAACTATGGCTACACCTTC. Protein sequence: CASLRDNGNYGYTF.